The following is a TCR beta chain sequence with its context. Its binding antigen is unknown. The germline gene is not matched at one end of the junction; a read error may be the cause. This sample is drawn from a study of T cell changes during pregnancy in multiple sclerosis (dated by TCRdb to about 2019). At the level of the whole study: The study looked at changes in the T cell repertoire across pregnancy in women with multiple sclerosis.

Sequences GTSNPN (CDR1) and SVGIG (CDR2) are obtained from the germline V gene (reference sequence). The CDR3 spans 12 residues, from the cysteine through the phenylalanine. The kept DNA is CDR3 alone, 36 bases in frame from the first base. The library came from the immunoSEQ multiplex PCR assay. Entries here come from immuneACCESS through TCRdb and include only in-frame sequences with V and J called. Some clones fail to appear in such tables; in the studies checked, an unresolved V gene covers under half of the shortfall, and the cause of the remainder is unknown. The sample data list tens of thousands of clones, and over 90% of these were observed just once. About 0.99% of the sample is taken by the ten largest.

The sequence was obtained from a female donor with multiple sclerosis, enrolled in a pregnancy study. Recombination linked TRBV30 to TRBJ2-7, with 9 bases matching TRBD1. The sequenced sample was peripheral blood, obtained after pregnancy. The DNA sequence is TGTGCCTGGAGTCCAAAACCGGGACAGGGTTTCTTC. Translated, this is CAWSPKPGQGFF. The reference TRBV30 and TRBJ2-7 proteins fill in what lies around the CDR3, so the full variable domain reads SQTIHQWPATLVQPVGSPLSLECTVEGTSNPNLYWYRQAAGRGLQLLFYSVGIGQISSEVPQNLSASRPQDRQFILSSKKLLLSDSGFYLCAWSPKPGQGFFGPGTRLTVT.